Presented here are 26 T cell receptor beta chains from one specimen sequenced in a study of response to subunit inactivated influenza vaccine. TCRdb used MiXCR to reprocess the RT-PCR reads, holding one entry per CDR3 protein. Seen here are around 760,000 distinct CDR3 sequences, 14% observed once, and the top ten hold around 7%. The specimen comprised PBMCs from blood, sampled around two weeks before vaccination. The source is a middle-aged man who received an inactivated influenza vaccine.

This clonotype was observed a handful of times. The chain has TRBV11-2 and TRBJ2-7, with 8 bases that match TRBD2. This CDR3 region has 15 residues. The junction had 9 bases not matched to a gene; V was cut back by 5 bases and J by 3 bases. Germline CDR1 SGHAT, CDR2 FQNNGV. CDR3 region: CASSHPTGGIYEQYF. CDR3 nucleotides: TGTGCCAGCAGCCACCCAACGGGGGGGATCTACGAGCAGTACTTC.

The chain links TRBV7-9 to TRBJ2-3; TRBD1 matches 10 bases. Germline CDR1 and CDR2: SEHNR and FQNEAQ (reference sequence). V lost 6 bases to trimming and J lost 6 bases; unmatched junction nucleotides: 9. CDR3 size: 15 residues. The CDR3 is CASSKGQGEMDTQYF. CDR3 DNA sequence: TGTGCCAGCAGTAAAGGACAGGGGGAAATGGATACGCAGTATTTT.

This clonotype showed up just a few times. The chain links TRBV2 to TRBJ2-7; no clear D. Germline V gene data show CDR1 as SNHLY and CDR2 as FYNNEI. Trimming shortened V by 6 bases and J by 5 bases, and 23 bases separated the two germline ends. The CDR3 spans 16 residues. The CDR3: CASSLRSGPLVDEQYF. For the CDR3, the DNA is TGTGCCAGCAGCCTGAGATCCGGACCCTTGGTCGACGAGCAGTACTTC.

The chain links TRBV2 to TRBJ2-1, with 11 bases identical to TRBD2. Germline V gives CDR1 SNHLY, CDR2 FYNNEI. This CDR3 region has 19 residues. V dropped 2 bases and J dropped 8; count of bases not matched to a gene: 17. CDR3 region: CASSEWAGGSGRAEDEQFF. CDR3 nucleotides: TGTGCCAGCAGTGAATGGGCCGGCGGTAGCGGGAGGGCCGAGGATGAGCAGTTCTTC.

Ten or more counts support this clonotype. The chain uses TRBV20-1 and TRBJ1-5; perhaps TRBD1 as D (6 bases). V lost 3 bases, J lost 2 bases, and 20 bases lay in between. The germline CDR1 and CDR2 sequences are DFQATT and SNEGSKA (reference sequence). The CDR3 sequence is 17 residues long. CDR3 nucleotides: TGCAGTGCTAGTTACAGCCTGGGGGCATCGGGCAATCAGCCCCAGCATTTT. The encoded protein is CSASYSLGASGNQPQHF.

This clonotype was observed at least ten times. This chain uses TRBV4-3 with TRBJ2-1, with 10 nucleotides matching TRBD2. CDR3 length: 16 residues. The J segment lost 10 bases and the V segment lost 0 bases, leaving 9 bases of the junction unmatched. Germline V gene data show CDR1 as LGHNA and CDR2 as YSLEER. CDR3 loop: CASSQERGLASGEQFF. The CDR3 DNA reads as TGCGCCAGCAGCCAAGAGAGGGGACTAGCGAGTGGGGAGCAGTTCTTC.

The chain couples TRBV20-1 to TRBJ2-1; D might be TRBD1 (6 bases). V was clipped by 0 bases and J by 3 bases, with 12 bases between them. This CDR3 has 15 amino acids. Germline V lookup: CDR1 DFQATT, CDR2 SNEGSKA (reference sequence). The CDR3 DNA reads as TGCAGTGCTAGAGATCTGGGACACCTCTACAATGAGCAGTTCTTC. Residues: CSARDLGHLYNEQFF.

This clonotype was counted between two and nine times. The gene calls are TRBV9 and TRBJ1-6; TRBD1 is a possible D gene (6 bases). Per the germline V gene, CDR1 is SGDLS and CDR2 is YYNGEE. The CDR3 spans 14 residues. Trimming took 3 bases from V and 6 from J, leaving 10 bases between them. CDR3 amino acids: CASSDEDSNSPLHF. In nucleotides, the CDR3 is TGTGCCAGCAGCGACGAGGACAGTAATTCACCCCTCCACTTT.

This clonotype came up a few times. CDR3 sequence reads: CASSLHGDYNQPQHF. The CDR3 nucleotides are TGTGCCAGCAGCTTGCATGGGGACTACAATCAGCCCCAGCATTTT. The chain joins TRBV7-2 to TRBJ1-5, with a tentative D call TRBD1 (5 bases). CDR1 and CDR2 (germline): SGHTA, FQGNSA. V was cut by 3 bases and J by 3 bases, with 12 bases left in between. This CDR3 is 15 amino acids long.

V gene TRBV6-2 or TRBV6-3 combines with J gene TRBJ2-7; 13 bases line up with TRBD2. With V trimmed by 5 bases and J by 1 base, 14 bases remained unmatched. The CDR3 consists of 19 residues. In germline, CDR1 is MNHEY, CDR2 SVGEGT. In nucleotides, the CDR3 is TGTGCCAGCAGTCCAACATCCGGGACTAGCGGGGAAAGGTCCTACGAGCAGTACTTC. Protein product: CASSPTSGTSGERSYEQYF.

The V and J genes are TRBV7-2 and TRBJ2-3; 8 bases are a match to TRBD2. The CDR3 sequence is 16 residues long. The V and J ends lost 1 base and 4 bases, in that order; junction bases with no gene match: 7. Per germline, CDR1 SGHTA and CDR2 FQGNSA. The CDR3 nucleotides are TGTGCCAGCAGCTTAGGTATCGGGAGGGCAGCAGATACGCAGTATTTT. This sequence encodes CASSLGIGRAADTQYF. The whole variable domain, remainder taken from reference TRBV7-2 and TRBJ2-3, is GAGVSQSPSNKVTEKGKDVELRCDPISGHTALYWYRQSLGQGLEFLIYFQGNSAPDKSGLPSDRFSAERTGGSVSTLTIQRTQQEDSAVYLCASSLGIGRAADTQYFGPGTRLTVL.

This clonotype was counted a few times. The chain is built from TRBV5-1 and TRBJ2-1; no clear D. V lost 4 bases and J lost 3, with 17 bases in between. The CDR3 loop spans 16 amino acids. Germline V gene sequence: CDR1 SGHRS, CDR2 YFSETQ. In DNA form, the CDR3 reads TGCGCCAGCAGCCCGGGTCGGTCGGAGAGCTACAATGAGCAGTTCTTC. It yields the protein CASSPGRSESYNEQFF.

This clonotype has only a few counts. The J gene is TRBJ1-6, the V gene TRBV6-2 or TRBV6-3; D unresolved. Trimming removed 5 bases at V and 10 bases at J, with 9 bases between. Germline CDR1 and CDR2: MNHEY and SVGEGT. There are 12 residues in the CDR3. The CDR3 loop is CASSTALSPLHF. Here the CDR3 DNA reads TGTGCCAGCAGTACCGCTTTGTCACCCCTCCACTTT.

This clonotype showed up just a few times. The rearrangement uses TRBV7-6 and TRBJ2-7, with TRBD1 as a possible D gene (7 bases). V dropped 1 base and J dropped 2 bases, with 15 bases sitting between them. CDR3 length: 16 residues. The germline V gene encodes CDR1 SGHVS and CDR2 FNYEAQ. The CDR3 coding sequence is TGTGCCAGCAGCTTAGAGGGGGGACAGTCCGCCTACGAGCAGTACTTC. Protein product: CASSLEGGQSAYEQYF.

This clonotype was counted only a few times. The V call is TRBV10-3, the J call TRBJ2-7; 14 bases are shared with TRBD2. V shed 6 bases and J 0 bases; nucleotides not matched to a gene: 10. The CDR3 length is 18 residues. CDR1 ENHRY and CDR2 SYGVKD come from the germline V gene. CDR3 nucleotide sequence: TGTGCCATCAGGGCCGGGACTAGCGGGAGAAAGCCCTCCTACGAGCAGTACTTC. This translates into CAIRAGTSGRKPSYEQYF.

This clonotype turned up a few times. The chain employs TRBV11-2 and TRBJ2-1; 14 positions agree with TRBD2. The germline V gene has CDR1 SGHAT and CDR2 FQNNGV. With 5 bases clipped from V and 13 bases from J, the junction kept 10 bases outside the gene matches. This CDR3 region has 15 residues. The CDR3: CASSTNRLAGGGQFF. CDR3 coding DNA: TGTGCCAGCAGCACGAACCGACTAGCGGGAGGGGGTCAGTTCTTC.

This clonotype appeared a few times. This chain links TRBV28 with TRBJ1-1; D uncertain. CDR1 MDHEN and CDR2 SYDVKM come from the germline V gene. The CDR3 is 15 amino acids. Trimming stripped 5 bases from V and 0 bases from J, with 13 bases between. The CDR3 loop is CASSQVVGMNTEAFF. The CDR3 DNA follows: TGTGCCAGCAGTCAGGTGGTGGGAATGAACACTGAAGCTTTCTTT.

The V gene is TRBV5-1, the J gene TRBJ2-7; 7 positions agree with TRBD1. The CDR3 consists of 14 residues. Germline CDR1 reads SGHRS; CDR2 reads YFSETQ. V was clipped by 3 bases and J by 2 bases; unmatched bases: 5. In DNA form, the CDR3 reads TGCGCCAGCAGCTCAGATGGGACAGCCTACGAGCAGTACTTC. Residues: CASSSDGTAYEQYF.

This clonotype was detected ten times or more. The rearrangement joins TRBV12-3 or TRBV12-4 to TRBJ1-6; D is unresolved. Between the trimmed V and J ends, which lost 5 bases and 2 bases, there was a span of 7 bases. The CDR3 is 14 amino acids. The CDR3 reads CASSRSTYNSPLHF. CDR3 sequence (DNA): TGTGCCAGCAGTCGGTCAACCTATAATTCACCCCTCCACTTT.

The chain uses TRBV6-1 and TRBJ1-2; 9 bases are shared with TRBD1. The germline CDR1 and CDR2 sequences are MNHNS and SASEGT. With 7 bases clipped from V and 8 bases from J, the junction kept 8 bases outside the gene matches. The CDR3 totals 13 residues. This chain's CDR3 is CASNIQGAGGYTF. CDR3 in DNA: TGTGCCAGCAATATACAGGGGGCGGGAGGCTACACCTTC.

The gene calls are TRBV11-2 and TRBJ2-7, with D tentatively TRBD1 (5 bases). This CDR3 region has 14 residues. Trimming removed 0 bases at V and 6 bases at J, with 12 bases between. In germline, CDR1 is SGHAT, CDR2 FQNNGV. The CDR3 region is CASSLDLTASEQYF. The CDR3 DNA follows: TGTGCCAGCAGCTTAGATCTGACAGCGTCCGAGCAGTACTTC. Together with reference TRBV11-2 and TRBJ2-7, the CDR3 gives the full variable domain: EAGVAQSPRYKIIEKRQSVAFWCNPISGHATLYWYQQILGQGPKLLIQFQNNGVVDDSQLPKDRFSAERLKGVDSTLKIQPAKLEDSAVYLCASSLDLTASEQYFGPGTRLTVT.

The chain joins TRBV10-3 to TRBJ2-5; 10 bases align to TRBD2. The ends lost 6 bases at V and 2 bases at J; junction bases unmatched: 6. The CDR3 length is 15 residues. The V gene's germline CDR1 is ENHRY and CDR2 SYGVKD. This CDR3 is CAISTSGMGQETQYF. In nucleotides, the CDR3 is TGTGCCATCAGCACTAGCGGGATGGGACAAGAGACCCAGTACTTC.

A few counts support this clonotype. This sequence joins TRBV27 and TRBJ2-3; D might be TRBD2 (7 bases). Germline CDR1 is MNHEY and CDR2 is SMNVEV (reference sequence). The CDR3 contains 16 residues. Trimming took 6 bases from V and 4 from J, leaving 20 bases between them. The chain's CDR3 is CASSNYRGEGSDTQYF. CDR3 DNA: TGTGCCAGCAGCAACTATAGGGGGGAGGGATCAGATACGCAGTATTTT.

Concerning this clonotype itself: Germline is not matched at one junction end, which may reflect a read error. This sequence joins TRBV2 and TRBJ1-5, with a weak D call TRBD1 (5 bases). Germline CDR1 and CDR2: SNHLY and FYNNEI. There are 15 residues in the CDR3. The DNA for the CDR3 is TGTGCCACCAGTGAAGGTTTGGGGGAAAATCAGCCCCAGCATTTT. Protein product: CATSEGLGENQPQHF.

V is TRBV12-3 or TRBV12-4 and J is TRBJ1-1; tentatively, D is TRBD1 (6 bases). V lost 3 bases and J lost 5, with 10 bases in between. This CDR3 contains 13 residues. CDR3 sequence (DNA): TGTGCCAGCAGTTTCCAGGGGTGGACTGAAGCTTTCTTT. Amino acids: CASSFQGWTEAFF.

This chain connects TRBV6-1 to TRBJ2-1, with a possible D match to TRBD2 (6 bases). The CDR3 is 15 residues long. Between the trimmed V and J ends, which lost 10 bases and 0 bases, there was a span of 16 bases. CDR1 and CDR2 from the germline V gene are MNHNS and SASEGT. The CDR3 DNA follows: TGTGCCACAAGGTTTAGCGGAAGCTCCTACAATGAGCAGTTCTTC. This codes for CATRFSGSSYNEQFF.